The source of this TCR beta chain is a study of shared clonotypes between healthy human individuals. CDR3 size: 15 residues. Per the germline V gene, CDR1 is MNHEY and CDR2 is SMNVEV (reference sequence). J gave up 8 bases and V 6 bases, and 13 bases lay outside the gene matches. Data came from immunoSEQ multiplex PCR; TCRdb stores just in-frame clones and leaves some out. The sample has 850,000 to 1,200,000 clones; roughly 70% are singletons. The sequenced sample was memory CD4+ T cells sorted from blood. Subset described: CD45RA-negative fraction. The TCR sequence derives from a man aged 18 to 29 in good health. This rearrangement joins TRBV27 to TRBJ1-3; 7 bases match TRBD1. CDR3 bases: TGTGCCAGCAGGTCCTGGCAGGGGGGCGCCGACACCATATATTTT. It translates to CASRSWQGGADTIYF.